This T cell receptor beta chain was captured by sequencing in a study of control samples from healthy donors and cancer patients. The CDR3 contains 17 residues. Trimming removed 1 base from V and 0 bases from J, with 12 bases in between. Looked up from germline, CDR1 is LGHNT and CDR2 is FRNRAP. Generated by immunoSEQ multiplex PCR, the TCRdb table keeps only in-frame clones and is missing some. The sample has over 100,000 clones, approximately 90% seen once; the top ten hold 3.5% to 4.5%. Material for sequencing was blood. The TCR originated in a human donor in good health. The donor label of this sample is uncertain. The J gene is TRBJ1-4, the V gene TRBV12-5; no reliable D call. The CDR3 loop is CASGLDEYTATNEKLFF. The CDR3 DNA is TGTGCTAGTGGTTTGGACGAATACACAGCAACTAATGAAAAACTGTTTTTT.